The table lists the clone carrying this T cell receptor beta chain with a few counts. Its antigen is still unknown. cDNA molecules, individually, were tagged with unique molecular identifiers. TCRdb reprocessed the 5' RACE reads via MiXCR and lists one record per CDR3 protein. Of roughly 48,000 distinct CDR3 sequences in the sample, roughly 5.3% were seen once. These data are taken from a study of early T cells in non-severe SARS-CoV-2 infection. The overall study: Bulk RNA from unsorted whole blood was sequenced; chains were unpaired.

The V gene's germline CDR1 is SNHLY and CDR2 FYNNEI. V was clipped by 1 base and J by 5 bases, with 11 bases between them. CDR3 length: 14 residues. General study points: Anti-spike CD8 specificities were favored by VDJdb matching, whose results missed private and CD4 specificities.

This sequence originates from an adult who was a healthcare worker with PCR-confirmed SARS-CoV-2 infection or an uninfected control (not recorded which). Material: whole blood. The gene calls are TRBV2 and TRBJ1-1; no clear D gene. CDR3 nucleotide sequence: TGTGCCAGCAGTGAAGGGCCAGCTAGGACTGAAGCTTTCTTT. It specifies CASSEGPARTEAFF.